Described below is a single TCR beta chain sequence and its context. Antigen unknown. This sample was included in a study of CD8 T cells in ankylosing spondylitis. The study, taken as a whole, reports: Previously reported in reactive arthritis synovial fluid and blood were some of the motif variants.

TCRdb re-derived calls from the 5' RACE reads in MiXCR, one entry per CDR3 protein. Of around 120,000 distinct CDR3 sequences in the sample, roughly 13% were seen once. CDR1 and CDR2 from the germline V gene are SGHRS and YFSETQ. The CDR3 loop spans 17 amino acids. Germline trimming cut 0 bases from V and 0 bases from J; bases unmatched to any gene: 5. Sequencing was performed on blood, either unsorted or a sorted T cell fraction (not recorded which). The chain couples TRBV5-1 to TRBJ1-3; 8 bases fit TRBD1. This clonotype was sampled from a female donor with ankylosing spondylitis or in good health (not recorded which). The CDR3 is CASSLGGTGDSGNTIYF. CDR3 sequence (DNA): TGCGCCAGCAGCTTGGGTGGGACAGGAGACTCTGGAAACACCATATATTTT.